This entry is about one T cell receptor (beta chain). Its antigen is still unknown. The germline V gene encodes CDR1 LNHDA and CDR2 SQIVND (reference sequence). The CDR3 totals 13 residues. The ends were cut back, 3 bases at V and 9 bases at J, with 12 bases in the middle. This sample was taken from a study of OX40 agonist ivuxolimab in advanced cancers. The study, taken as a whole, reports: At 0.1 to 3.0 mg/kg and by week 6, clonal expansion occurred in CD4+ and CD8+ blood T cells.

The protocol was immunoSEQ multiplex PCR, while the TCRdb copy is restricted to in-frame clones and leaves out a portion. The repertoire holds approximately 69,000 clones, with approximately 80% as singletons. Material: CD4+ or CD8+ T cells sorted from blood, obtained in a trial of the OX40 agonist ivuxolimab. The TCR comes from an adult with an advanced solid tumor such as melanoma, head and neck, liver or kidney cancer. V and J are TRBV19 and TRBJ2-1; a possible D gene is TRBD1 (6 bases). The CDR3 spells CASSIQGIGEQFF. In DNA form, the CDR3 reads TGTGCCAGTAGTATTCAGGGGATCGGTGAGCAGTTCTTC. The variable domain in full, with the rest retrieved from reference TRBV19 and TRBJ2-1, is DGGITQSPKYLFRKEGQNVTLSCEQNLNHDAMYWYRQDPGQGLRLIYYSQIVNDFQKGDIAEGYSVSREKKESFPLTVTSAQKNPTAFYLCASSIQGIGEQFFGPGTRLTVL.